The next 26 T cell receptor beta chains were all read from a single sample in a study of shared clonotypes between healthy human individuals. Only in-frame clones appear in the TCRdb table, and some are missing; sequencing was by immunoSEQ multiplex PCR. The sample shows about 2.3 million clones, 85% to 95% of them seen only once. The sample was naive CD4+ T cells from PBMCs. Subset here: CD45RA+ positively selected. The receptors come from a man younger than 35 in good health. Some clones in this sample may be carry-over from other donors' samples.

This clone occurred once. The chain recombines TRBV25-1 with TRBJ1-3; tentatively, D is TRBD1 (6 bases). With 5 bases removed from V and 0 bases from J, the gap between germline ends came to 11 bases. The CDR3 has 15 residues. The germline CDR1 and CDR2 sequences are MGHDK and SYGVNS. In DNA form, the CDR3 reads TGTGCCAGCAGTCTACAGGGAACCTCTGGAAACACCATATATTTT. Translation gives CASSLQGTSGNTIYF.

This chain uses TRBV19 with TRBJ2-1; D uncertain. The CDR3 extends over 10 amino acids. Trimming cost V 5 bases and J 5 bases, with 1 base left between them. The germline V gene has CDR1 LNHDA and CDR2 SQIVND (reference sequence). CDR3 amino acids: CASSHNEQFF. As DNA, the CDR3 is TGTGCCAGTAGTCACAATGAGCAGTTCTTC.

CDR3: CASSQSKGVFGYTF. The DNA for the CDR3 is TGTGCCAGCAGCCAATCGAAAGGGGTGTTTGGCTACACCTTC. The gene calls are TRBV16 and TRBJ1-2, with D maybe TRBD1 (5 bases). Germline values: CDR1 KGHSY, CDR2 FQNENV. CDR3 length equals 14 residues. Trimming cost V 0 bases and J 7 bases, with 12 bases left between them. The full variable domain, completed using reference TRBV16 and TRBJ1-2, is GEEVAQTPKHLVRGEGQKAKLYCAPIKGHSYVFWYQQVLKNEFKFLISFQNENVFDETGMPKERFSAKCLPNSPCSLEIQATKLEDSAVYFCASSQSKGVFGYTFGSGTRLTVV.

CDR3 protein: CASRGSGLGANVLTF. Here the CDR3 DNA reads TGTGCCAGCAGGGGGTCAGGGCTTGGGGCCAACGTCCTGACTTTC. The rearrangement joins TRBV9 to TRBJ2-6, with D possibly being TRBD1 (5 bases). This CDR3 region has 15 residues. CDR1 and CDR2 (germline): SGDLS, YYNGEE. V lost 5 bases and J 3 bases, leaving 12 bases between the germline ends.

The DNA of the CDR3 is TGTGCCAGCAGGGGACGGGTACACACCGGGGAGCTGTTTTTT. It yields the protein CASRGRVHTGELFF. This chain uses TRBV28 with TRBJ2-2; D may correspond to TRBD1 or TRBD2 (5 bases each). CDR3 length equals 14 residues. Germline V CDR1 and CDR2: MDHEN, SYDVKM. V was shortened by 6 bases and J by 3 bases, with 11 bases between the two germline ends.

The chain combines TRBV7-2 with TRBJ2-1, with unresolved D. From germline, CDR1 is SGHTA and CDR2 FQGNSA. This CDR3 is 14 amino acids long. V was cut by 0 bases and J by 2 bases, with 5 bases left in between. The CDR3 here is CASSLAAAYNEQFF. The CDR3 nucleotides read TGTGCCAGCAGCTTAGCGGCAGCCTACAATGAGCAGTTCTTC.

The rearrangement uses TRBV28 and TRBJ1-2; D may be TRBD1 (6 bases). Trimming pared 6 bases from V and 7 bases from J, leaving 15 bases between. This CDR3 comprises 13 residues. Germline V lookup: CDR1 MDHEN, CDR2 SYDVKM. In nucleotides, the CDR3 is TGTGCCAGCAGCTCAGGGGCGCGGAGTGGCTACACCTTC. Translation gives CASSSGARSGYTF.

The CDR3 sequence is CASSYGQGRTEAFF. CDR3 bases: TGTGCCAGCAGCTACGGACAGGGGAGGACTGAAGCTTTCTTT. The chain couples TRBV7-2 to TRBJ1-1; TRBD1 matches at 9 bases. V was clipped by 4 bases and J by 5 bases; unmatched bases: 5. The CDR3 extends over 14 amino acids. The germline CDR1 and CDR2 sequences are SGHTA and FQGNSA.

This chain joins TRBV9 and TRBJ1-2; D remains ambiguous. V was shortened by 3 bases and J by 6 bases, with 9 bases between the two germline ends. This CDR3 contains 12 residues. Germline V gene lookup returns CDR1 SGDLS and CDR2 YYNGEE. CDR3: CASSDSYNGYTF. Written as DNA, the CDR3 is TGTGCCAGCAGCGACAGTTATAATGGCTACACCTTC.

The chain combines TRBV28 with TRBJ2-1, with D uncertain. Germline loops: CDR1 MDHEN, CDR2 SYDVKM. There are 14 residues in the CDR3. V gave up 7 bases and J gave up 5 bases, with 15 bases separating them. The DNA of the CDR3 is TGTGCCAGCAAAGTATCGTTCGGCCACAATGAGCAGTTCTTC. The encoded protein is CASKVSFGHNEQFF.

This chain joins TRBV28 and TRBJ1-5, with unresolved D. This CDR3 is 12 amino acids long. Trimming stripped 7 bases from V and 3 bases from J, with 7 bases between. The germline V gene has CDR1 MDHEN and CDR2 SYDVKM. CDR3 nucleotides: TGTGCCAGCAAACGAGACAATCAGCCCCAGCATTTT. It specifies CASKRDNQPQHF.

The gene calls are TRBV28 and TRBJ2-5; TRBD2 agrees at 10 bases. Germline V gene lookup returns CDR1 MDHEN and CDR2 SYDVKM. V lost 5 bases, J lost 7 bases, and 10 bases stayed unmatched. This CDR3 contains 15 residues. This CDR3 is CASSRLAGRGGTQYF. The CDR3 DNA follows: TGTGCCAGCAGTCGACTAGCGGGCCGCGGGGGGACCCAGTACTTC.

The V call is TRBV11-2, the J call TRBJ2-2, with unresolved D. The germline V gene has CDR1 SGHAT and CDR2 FQNNGV. Trimming pared 3 bases from V and 8 bases from J, leaving 10 bases between. The CDR3 is 13 amino acids. The CDR3 DNA sequence: TGTGCCAGCAGCTTGGGTCCACGTGGGGAGCTGTTTTTT. Amino acids: CASSLGPRGELFF.

This chain links TRBV15 with TRBJ1-1; D uncertain. V dropped 1 base and J dropped 6 bases, with 18 bases sitting between them. The CDR3 length is 16 residues. The germline V gene encodes CDR1 LNHNV and CDR2 YYDKDF (reference sequence). In DNA form, the CDR3 reads TGTGCCACCAGCAGAGTGGTTTGGGCAGGTGGGGCTGAAGCTTTCTTT. This sequence encodes CATSRVVWAGGAEAFF.

The chain couples TRBV7-2 to TRBJ2-3, with D possibly TRBD2 on 5 matching bases. This CDR3 spans 13 amino acids. V lost 11 bases and J 2 bases, leaving 14 bases between the germline ends. Germline-derived CDR1 and CDR2 are SGHTA and FQGNSA. The CDR3 protein is CASRRRPTDTQYF. The CDR3 region has the DNA TGTGCCTCCCGGCGGAGGCCCACAGATACGCAGTATTTT.

On this clone: Additional DNA sequences in this sample encode the identical CDR3. This chain uses TRBV7-3 with TRBJ2-3; no definite D call. V lost 5 bases and J 1 base, leaving 10 bases between the germline ends. The CDR3 is 14 amino acids. Per the germline V gene, CDR1 is SGHTA and CDR2 is FQGTGA. CDR3 nucleotide sequence: TGTGCCAGCAGCCCCCGCCGGGGCACAGATACGCAGTATTTT. Translating gives CASSPRRGTDTQYF.

The rearrangement joins TRBV5-5 to TRBJ2-2; the D gene is possibly TRBD2 (6 bases). The CDR3 runs 15 residues. Germline CDR1 reads SGHKS; CDR2 reads YYEKEE (reference sequence). With 3 bases removed from V and 5 bases from J, the gap between germline ends came to 14 bases. The chain's CDR3 is CASSSGGGRTGELFF. The CDR3 DNA reads as TGTGCCAGCAGCTCTGGCGGAGGGAGGACCGGGGAGCTGTTTTTT. Based on the CDR3 plus reference TRBV5-5 and TRBJ2-2, the full variable domain is DAGVTQSPTHLIKTRGQQVTLRCSPISGHKSVSWYQQVLGQGPQFIFQYYEKEERGRGNFPDRFSARQFPNYSSELNVNALLLGDSALYLCASSSGGGRTGELFFGEGSRLTVL.

A single count supports this clone. The V call is TRBV10-3, the J call TRBJ2-7; 7 bases agree with TRBD1. The CDR3 is 14 residues long. CDR1 and CDR2 (germline): ENHRY, SYGVKD. V lost 6 bases and J lost 2; bases outside the gene matches: 7. CDR3 nucleotides: TGTGCCATCAGGACAGACAGGGCACCCTACGAGCAGTACTTC. Translated: CAIRTDRAPYEQYF.

V is TRBV14 and J is TRBJ2-1; 10 bases are a match to TRBD2. The trim removed 1 base at V and 0 bases at J, leaving 12 bases unmatched. The CDR3 spans 20 residues. Per germline, CDR1 SGHDN and CDR2 FVKESK. The CDR3 spells CASSQVGGTSDLSSYNEQFF. For the CDR3, the DNA is TGTGCCAGCAGCCAAGTGGGGGGGACTAGCGATTTGAGCTCCTACAATGAGCAGTTCTTC.

The V call is TRBV11-2, the J call TRBJ2-3, with D unclear. Germline CDR1 is SGHAT and CDR2 is FQNNGV. V lost 5 bases and J 2 bases, leaving 20 bases between the germline ends. CDR3 length: 17 amino acids. Here the CDR3 reads CASSRKGQGELTDTQYF. CDR3 DNA: TGTGCCAGCAGCCGGAAGGGTCAAGGAGAGCTCACAGATACGCAGTATTTT.

The rearrangement joins TRBV7-3 to TRBJ2-1; 8 positions match TRBD2. The V gene end was trimmed by 2 bases and the J gene end by 5 bases; junction bases not matched to a gene: 2. This CDR3 contains 14 residues. Germline-derived CDR1 and CDR2 are SGHTA and FQGTGA. CDR3 residues: CASSLGTRDNEQFF. The CDR3, as DNA: TGTGCCAGCAGCTTAGGGACTAGAGACAATGAGCAGTTCTTC. Combining the CDR3 with reference TRBV7-3 and TRBJ2-1 gives the whole variable domain GAGVSQTPSNKVTEKGKYVELRCDPISGHTALYWYRQSLGQGPEFLIYFQGTGAADDSGLPNDRFFAVRPEGSVSTLKIQRTERGDSAVYLCASSLGTRDNEQFFGPGTRLTVL.

J is TRBJ1-2 and V is TRBV30; D ambiguous. The CDR3 extends over 12 amino acids. Trimming left V 4 bases short and J 5 bases short, with 11 bases between. Per germline, CDR1 GTSNPN and CDR2 SVGIG (reference sequence). CDR3 amino acids: CAWTARQYGYTF. The CDR3 coding sequence is TGTGCCTGGACCGCGAGGCAATATGGCTACACCTTC.

This clone was seen only once. The CDR3 reads CASRTVGQGAYEQYF. CDR3 sequence (DNA): TGTGCCAGCCGAACGGTGGGACAGGGAGCCTACGAGCAGTACTTC. The chain joins TRBV27 to TRBJ2-7; the match to TRBD1 covers 9 bases. Germline V gene lookup returns CDR1 MNHEY and CDR2 SMNVEV (reference sequence). V lost 8 bases and J lost 2; bases outside the gene matches: 10. The CDR3 length is 15 residues.

This clone was seen only a few times. This chain connects TRBV7-9 to TRBJ2-7, with no clear D. CDR1 is SEHNR and CDR2 is FQNEAQ in the germline V gene (reference sequence). The V end lost 0 bases, the J end lost 6 bases, and 6 bases lay between the germline ends. The CDR3 has 12 amino acids. The CDR3 loop is CASSLAKAEQYF. The CDR3 nucleotides are TGTGCCAGCAGCTTAGCCAAGGCCGAGCAGTACTTC. Looking up the rest from reference TRBV7-9 and TRBJ2-7 gives the full variable domain: DTGVSQNPRHKITKRGQNVTFRCDPISEHNRLYWYRQTLGQGPEFLTYFQNEAQLEKSRLLSDRFSAERPKGSFSTLEIQRTEQGDSAMYLCASSLAKAEQYFGPGTRLTVT.

This clone has only a few counts. The chain joins TRBV19 to TRBJ1-5; D is perhaps TRBD1 (5 bases). Per germline, CDR1 LNHDA and CDR2 SQIVND (reference sequence). V was cut by 3 bases and J by 2 bases, with 14 bases left in between. The CDR3 runs 16 residues. The CDR3 DNA reads as TGTGCCAGTAGTATCCGCCCCAGGGAGGGCAATCAGCCCCAGCATTTT. Amino acid sequence: CASSIRPREGNQPQHF.

This chain joins TRBV18 and TRBJ1-1, with D perhaps TRBD1 (5 bases). CDR3 size: 15 residues. Trimming pared 3 bases from V and 4 bases from J, leaving 15 bases between. Germline V gene sequence: CDR1 KGHSH, CDR2 LQKENI. The CDR3 region has the DNA TGTGCCAGCTCACCTACCACGGGGAGGGGCACTGAAGCTTTCTTT. Its protein product is CASSPTTGRGTEAFF. Filled out from reference TRBV18 and TRBJ1-1, the complete variable domain reads NAGVMQNPRHLVRRRGQEARLRCSPMKGHSHVYWYRQLPEEGLKFMVYLQKENIIDESGMPKERFSAEFPKEGPSILRIQQVVRGDSAAYFCASSPTTGRGTEAFFGQGTRLTVV.